One sample yielded the 6 T cell receptor beta chains listed below, sequenced in a study of neoadjuvant anti-PD-1 for oral cavity cancer (dated by TCRdb to the early 2020s). The protocol used for the library was the immunoSEQ multiplex PCR assay. Entries here come from immuneACCESS through TCRdb and include only in-frame sequences with V and J called. Some clones fail to appear in such tables; in the studies checked, an unresolved V gene covers under half of the shortfall, and the cause of the remainder is unknown. The sample includes roughly 46,000 clones, with 65% to 80% observed a single time. Together, the top ten hold around 4.4% of the sample. What this sample's time point label stands for: after neoadjuvant nivolumab, at surgical resection. The sequences come from PBMCs, collected after nivolumab (anti-PD-1) treatment. These receptor sequences come from a person aged 35-79 years with oral cavity squamous cell carcinoma.

The chain combines TRBV11-3 with TRBJ2-2; D ambiguous. Germline V CDR1 and CDR2: SGHNT, YENEEA. The CDR3 totals 14 residues. Trimming cost V 0 bases and J 7 bases, with 9 bases left between them. For the CDR3, the DNA is TGTGCCAGCAGCTTAGAATCTGGGTTCGGGGAGCTGTTTTTT. Protein sequence: CASSLESGFGELFF.

The chain is built from TRBV5-1 and TRBJ1-3, with D maybe TRBD1 (5 bases). Between the trimmed V and J ends, which lost 0 bases and 0 bases, there was a span of 16 bases. The germline CDR1 and CDR2 sequences are SGHRS and YFSETQ. This CDR3 comprises 18 residues. The CDR3 sequence is CASSLDVQGGSSGNTIYF. Here the CDR3 DNA reads TGCGCCAGCAGCTTGGATGTTCAGGGAGGGAGCTCTGGAAACACCATATATTTT.

The chain couples TRBV7-9 to TRBJ1-4; D possibly corresponds to TRBD1 (6 bases). Germline CDR1 SEHNR, CDR2 FQNEAQ (reference sequence). With 5 bases removed from V and 6 bases from J, the gap between germline ends came to 16 bases. The CDR3 loop spans 15 amino acids. The CDR3 region is CASSRLQGEDEKLFF. The DNA of the CDR3 is TGTGCCAGCAGCCGGCTACAGGGAGAAGATGAAAAACTGTTTTTT.

Relative to its sample, this clone is medium-sized. The rearrangement uses TRBV6-6 and TRBJ2-3; D is tentatively TRBD1 or TRBD2 (6 bases each). V gave up 10 bases and J gave up 0 bases, with 14 bases separating them. Germline V lookup: CDR1 MNHNY, CDR2 SVGAGI (reference sequence). The CDR3 totals 14 residues. The chain's CDR3 is CATRSGASTDTQYF. CDR3 DNA: TGTGCCACCCGATCGGGGGCTAGCACAGATACGCAGTATTTT.

The rearrangement joins TRBV15 to TRBJ2-5; 9 nucleotides line up with TRBD1. The CDR3 contains 15 residues. The J segment lost 4 bases and the V segment lost 4 bases, leaving 7 bases of the junction unmatched. In germline, CDR1 is LNHNV, CDR2 YYDKDF (reference sequence). The CDR3 DNA reads TGTGCCACCAGCACAGGGGGACAGGGAAGAGAGACCCAGTACTTC. It codes for CATSTGGQGRETQYF.

The gene calls are TRBV29-1 and TRBJ2-2, with TRBD2 matching over 7 bases. Germline V gives CDR1 SQVTM, CDR2 ANQGSEA. J was trimmed by 4 bases and V by 6 bases; bases with no gene match: 8. The CDR3 has 14 amino acids. The CDR3 DNA reads as TGCAGCGTGGGGGGGAAGGGGATCACCGGGGAGCTGTTTTTT. This encodes CSVGGKGITGELFF.